These T cell receptor beta chains were read from a single sample in a study of radiotherapy plus CTLA-4 blockade in lung cancer. Libraries were prepared by immunoSEQ multiplex PCR; TCRdb keeps only in-frame clonotypes and omits some of them. The profile shows tens of thousands of clones, around 80% of them singletons. The sequences come from peripheral blood, collected from a patient treated with radiotherapy plus ipilimumab. The source of these receptors is a human donor with non-small cell lung cancer who had a complete response to radiotherapy plus ipilimumab. CDR3s include the opening cysteine and the closing phenylalanine or tryptophan. The D gene is left open where the match is weak. Not every row has a clone size; where given, it reads once, few, many or a size class.

>-|-|TRBJ2-1|TRBV2
CASSRDLSSYNEQFF
TGTGCCAGCAGCCGAGACTTGAGCTCCTACAATGAGCAGTTCTTC
>-|-|TRBJ1-1|TRBV7-9
CASSLRAANTEAFF
TGTGCCAGCAGCTTAAGGGCAGCGAACACTGAAGCTTTCTTT
>-|-|TRBJ1-2|TRBV5-6
CASSREVYGYTF
TGTGCCAGCAGCCGAGAGGTCTATGGCTACACCTTC
>TRBD1|-|TRBJ1-5|TRBV19
CASTQTGSNGNQPQHF
TGTGCCAGTACCCAGACAGGGTCTAATGGCAATCAGCCCCAGCATTTT
>TRBD1|-|TRBJ1-2|TRBV27
CASSPQIQDRAYGYTF
TGTGCCAGCAGTCCCCAAATACAGGACAGGGCCTATGGCTACACCTTC
>-|few|TRBJ1-4|TRBV4-3
CASSQEGPATNEKLFF
TGCGCCAGCAGCCAAGAAGGACCAGCAACTAATGAAAAACTGTTTTTT
>-|-|TRBJ1-5|TRBV7-9
CASSFERNQPQHF
TGTGCCAGCAGCTTTGAGAGAAATCAGCCCCAGCATTTT
>-|-|TRBJ2-4|TRBV10-1
CASSDSGRIQYF
TGCGCCAGCAGTGATAGTGGGCGCATTCAGTACTTC
>TRBD2|-|TRBJ2-1|TRBV19
CASSQEPGLATYNEQFF
TGTGCCAGTAGTCAAGAACCGGGACTAGCGACATACAATGAGCAGTTCTTC
>-|-|TRBJ2-6|TRBV6-5
CASRTRQAGANVLTF
TGTGCCAGCAGAACCCGACAAGCTGGGGCCAACGTCCTGACTTTC
>-|once|TRBJ2-1|TRBV19
CASSPGQMHNEQFF
TGTGCCAGTAGCCCGGGACAAATGCACAATGAGCAGTTCTTC
>-|few|TRBJ1-2|TRBV6-5
CASSYAPNYGYTF
TGTGCCAGCAGTTACGCTCCTAACTATGGCTACACCTTC
>TRBD1|-|TRBJ2-1|TRBV29-1
CSARDSYNEQFF
TGCAGCGCCCGGGACAGCTACAATGAGCAGTTCTTC
>-|-|TRBJ1-2|TRBV6-5
CASSYSSKGRSHGYTF
TGTGCCAGCAGTTACTCGAGTAAGGGAAGATCTCATGGCTACACCTTC
>TRBD2|-|TRBJ2-3|TRBV7-9
CASSLGLAERQDTQYF
TGTGCCAGCAGCTTAGGACTAGCGGAGCGCCAAGATACGCAGTATTTT
>-|-|TRBJ1-5|TRBV7-6
CASSLTGVNQPQHF
TGTGCCAGCAGCTTAACCGGGGTAAATCAGCCCCAGCATTTT
>TRBD2|once|TRBJ2-1|TRBV29-1
CSVELAGVFFEYNEQFF
TGCAGCGTTGAACTCGCGGGAGTCTTCTTTGAGTACAATGAGCAGTTCTTC
>-|-|TRBJ2-2|TRBV1
CTRLAGHTGELFF
TGCACCAGGCTAGCGGGTCATACCGGGGAGCTGTTTTTT
>TRBD1|-|TRBJ1-5|TRBV7-2
CASSSRQGAGQPQHF
TGTGCCAGCAGCTCCCGACAGGGGGCCGGTCAGCCCCAGCATTTT
>-|-|TRBJ2-3|TRBV5-1
CASSLSGADTQYF
TGCGCCAGCAGCTTGTCTGGCGCAGATACGCAGTATTTT
>-|-|TRBJ1-5|TRBV4-3
CASSQVLGNQPQHF
TGCGCCAGCAGCCAAGTACTAGGGAATCAGCCCCAGCATTTT
>TRBD1|once|TRBJ1-5|TRBV30
CAWSLGQGVYFSDSNQPQHF
TGTGCCTGGTCTCTCGGACAGGGGGTATATTTTTCCGATAGCAATCAGCCCCAGCATTTT
>TRBD1|-|TRBJ2-2|TRBV27
CASSTGTGSNTGELFF
TGTGCCAGCAGTACCGGGACAGGGTCGAACACCGGGGAGCTGTTTTTT
>-|-|TRBJ1-6|TRBV10-3
CAINGQGWGSPLHF
TGTGCCATCAATGGTCAGGGGTGGGGTTCACCCCTCCACTTT
>-|-|TRBJ2-7|TRBV15
CATSRDKGNTPYEQYF
TGTGCCACCAGCAGAGATAAGGGAAACACTCCCTACGAGCAGTACTTC
>-|few|TRBJ2-7|TRBV18
CASSRGTYEQYF
TGTGCCAGCTCGCGCGGGACCTACGAGCAGTACTTC
>-|-|TRBJ1-1|TRBV5-1
CASSHLGKPEAFF
TGCGCCAGCAGCCACCTAGGGAAACCTGAAGCTTTCTTT
>-|once|TRBJ2-1|TRBV29-1
CSVDVPGIRDEQFF
TGCAGCGTTGATGTACCGGGGATCAGAGATGAGCAGTTCTTC
>-|few|TRBJ1-3|TRBV6-1
CASIRRMGTGNTIYF
TGTGCCAGCATTCGGAGAATGGGAACGGGAAACACCATATATTTT
>TRBD2|-|TRBJ2-7|TRBV19
CASSAGALHEQYF
TGTGCCAGTTCAGCGGGGGCCCTCCACGAGCAGTACTTC
>-|-|TRBJ2-2|TRBV9
CASSAPGLPNTGELFF
TGTGCCAGCAGCGCTCCGGGACTCCCGAACACCGGGGAGCTGTTTTTT
>TRBD1|-|TRBJ2-5|TRBV5-6
CASSQTGGVETQYF
TGTGCCAGCAGCCAGACAGGGGGCGTAGAGACCCAGTACTTC
>-|-|TRBJ1-4|TRBV27
CASSLRVQGTNEKLFF
TGTGCCAGCAGTTTACGTGTCCAGGGAACCAATGAAAAACTGTTTTTT
>TRBD1|medium-sized|TRBJ1-2|TRBV19
CASSNKGQALDYGYTF
TGTGCCAGTAGCAACAAAGGACAGGCCTTGGACTATGGCTACACCTTC
>-|-|TRBJ2-3|TRBV7-2
CASREGLTTDTQYF
TGTGCCAGCAGGGAGGGACTCACCACAGATACGCAGTATTTT